The clone carrying this T cell receptor (beta chain) was detected a few times. Antigen unknown. V was shortened by 1 base and J by 5 bases, with 14 bases between the two germline ends. The V gene's germline CDR1 is LGHNT and CDR2 FRNRAP. The CDR3 has 15 amino acids. Profiled with immunoSEQ multiplex PCR; TCRdb holds only in-frame clones, not every one. This sample has tens of thousands of clones; around 80% occur once, and the top ten carry under 4.5%. Specified time point: pretreatment peripheral blood. These data come from a study of PD-L1 blockade in urothelial cancer. At the level of the study: Patients took up atezolizumab at some point between 2014 and 2015 at 1,200 mg intravenously every 3 weeks. Study observations and caveats: Blood clones associated with the tumor expanded more at 3 weeks in durable-benefit patients.

This TCR was recovered from a man in his 70s with urothelial cancer. This chain links TRBV12-5 with TRBJ2-5; possible D gene TRBD2, 5 bases. This material consisted of PBMCs, taken around atezolizumab (anti-PD-L1) treatment. The CDR3 nucleotides are TGTGCTAGTGGTTTGGGACAATCGGGAATGGAGACCCAGTACTTC. It encodes CASGLGQSGMETQYF.